Each of the 16 T cell receptor beta chains below was sequenced from the same sample in a study of blood T cell repertoires in COVID-19 (dated by TCRdb to the early 2020s). The library came from the immunoSEQ multiplex PCR assay. This immuneACCESS table, as held by TCRdb, lists in-frame sequences with V and J called but not all clones. Of the missing ones, under half trace to an unresolved V gene in checked studies; the others have no known cause. For this sample the table gives some 270,000 clones, of which about 87% were detected only once. Around 3.1% of the sample belongs to the ten largest clones. Material for sequencing was PBMCs or T cells enriched from blood (not recorded which). All receptors derive from a woman in her forties who had been exposed to COVID-19.

This chain uses TRBV5-1 with TRBJ2-2; perhaps TRBD1 as D (6 bases). Trimming stripped 4 bases from V and 0 bases from J, with 22 bases between. The germline CDR1 and CDR2 sequences are SGHRS and YFSETQ. The length of the CDR3 is 19 residues. The chain's CDR3 is CASSITILGALSNTGELFF. CDR3 coding DNA: TGCGCCAGCAGCATCACTATTTTGGGGGCATTATCGAACACCGGGGAGCTGTTTTTT.

To note about this clone: A junction end diverges from the germline sequence, so it may reflect a read error. The chain joins TRBV5-1 to TRBJ1-4; 9 positions match TRBD1. Germline CDR1 SGHRS, CDR2 YFSETQ. The CDR3 loop spans 17 amino acids. The CDR3 DNA is TGTGCCAGCAGCTCGTTTTTCCCCGGGACAGGGAATGAAAAACTGTTTTTT. It is translated as CASSSFFPGTGNEKLFF.

This clone was seen a few times. The chain carries TRBV4-1 and TRBJ1-1; D not certain. Germline lookup yields CDR1 MGHRA and CDR2 YSYEKL. V was shortened by 0 bases and J by 1 base, with 9 bases between the two germline ends. This CDR3 is 15 amino acids long. CDR3 nucleotides: TGCGCCAGCAGCCAAGATACGCCAGGGAACACTGAAGCTTTCTTT. It codes for CASSQDTPGNTEAFF.

The chain has TRBV10-3 and TRBJ1-5, with D possibly TRBD1 on 6 matching bases. V lost 3 bases to trimming and J lost 6 bases, with 12 bases between them. Germline-derived CDR1 and CDR2 are ENHRY and SYGVKD. The CDR3 has 14 amino acids. CDR3 region: CAISDQGSGQPQHF. The CDR3 DNA reads as TGTGCCATCAGTGATCAGGGGTCAGGTCAGCCCCAGCATTTT.

The CDR3 is CASSGRDLSSQNIQYF. The DNA of the CDR3 is TGTGCCAGCAGCGGGCGTGACCTCAGTAGCCAAAACATTCAGTACTTC. The rearrangement joins TRBV9 to TRBJ2-4, with D uncertain. CDR3 length equals 16 residues. The V end lost 3 bases, the J end lost 5 bases, and 18 bases lay between the germline ends. Germline lookup yields CDR1 SGDLS and CDR2 YYNGEE.

The chain links TRBV28 to TRBJ1-3; unclear D gene. V lost 4 bases, J lost 3 bases, and 10 bases lay in between. There are 14 residues in the CDR3. Germline V gene data show CDR1 as MDHEN and CDR2 as SYDVKM. The CDR3 nucleotides are TGTGCCAGCAGTTCACCTGGCGGTGGAAACACCATATATTTT. Its protein is CASSSPGGGNTIYF.

The chain employs TRBV2 and TRBJ1-4; 8 nucleotides agree with TRBD1. V lost 6 bases, J lost 0 bases, and 12 bases stayed unmatched. Per germline, CDR1 SNHLY and CDR2 FYNNEI. This CDR3 region has 18 residues. DNA for the CDR3: TGTGCCAGCAGACCCGACAGGGGCACAGTTGCAACTAATGAAAAACTGTTTTTT. As protein: CASRPDRGTVATNEKLFF.

V gene TRBV21-1 combines with J gene TRBJ1-5; TRBD1 reflects the table's D call only, with no check against the DNA. TRBV21-1 is a pseudogene segment. The CDR3 loop spans 18 amino acids. For the CDR3, the DNA is TGTGCCAGCAGCAATGGGTTCAGGGGTAGGTATAGCAATCAGCCCCAGCATTTT. Its protein product is CASSNGFRGRYSNQPQHF.

This clone has a single count. The chain uses TRBV18 and TRBJ2-6; perhaps TRBD1 as D (5 bases). This CDR3 has 17 amino acids. Germline V lookup: CDR1 KGHSH, CDR2 LQKENI. Trimming pared 3 bases from V and 3 bases from J, leaving 15 bases between. CDR3 amino acids: CASSPQGWSLGANVLTF. In DNA form, the CDR3 reads TGTGCCAGCTCACCCCAGGGTTGGAGTCTTGGGGCCAACGTCCTGACTTTC.

The V and J genes are TRBV19 and TRBJ2-2; a possible D gene is TRBD1 (5 bases). V dropped 7 bases and J dropped 4 bases, with 10 bases sitting between them. CDR3 length: 13 residues. The germline CDR1 and CDR2 sequences are LNHDA and SQIVND (reference sequence). The CDR3 is CASKQGSTGELFF. CDR3 DNA sequence: TGTGCCAGTAAGCAGGGTTCCACCGGGGAGCTGTTTTTT. The variable domain in full, completed from reference TRBV19 and TRBJ2-2, reads DGGITQSPKYLFRKEGQNVTLSCEQNLNHDAMYWYRQDPGQGLRLIYYSQIVNDFQKGDIAEGYSVSREKKESFPLTVTSAQKNPTAFYLCASKQGSTGELFFGEGSRLTVL.

The genes are TRBV28 and TRBJ1-1; 10 bases map to TRBD1. V lost 7 bases, J lost 5 bases, and 7 bases stayed unmatched. Germline assignment: CDR1 MDHEN and CDR2 SYDVKM. This CDR3 contains 14 residues. CDR3 protein: CASTLDRGLTEAFF. CDR3 nucleotides: TGTGCCAGCACCCTGGACAGGGGGTTAACTGAAGCTTTCTTT.

The count of this clone is one. This chain uses TRBV19 with TRBJ1-1; no reliable D call. The CDR3 covers 14 residues. Germline V gives CDR1 LNHDA, CDR2 SQIVND (reference sequence). Between the trimmed V and J ends, which lost 7 bases and 8 bases, there was a span of 20 bases. The CDR3 is CASNDFSRGSEAFF. DNA for the CDR3: TGTGCCAGTAACGACTTTTCTCGGGGATCGGAAGCTTTCTTT.

V usage is TRBV30 and J usage is TRBJ1-5; D may be TRBD1 (5 bases). Germline loops: CDR1 GTSNPN, CDR2 SVGIG (reference sequence). Trimming cost V 4 bases and J 4 bases, with 11 bases left between them. CDR3 size: 13 residues. In DNA, the CDR3 is TGTGCCTGGACCGGGGGGGGGAATCAGCCCCAGCATTTT. Translation gives CAWTGGGNQPQHF.

This chain joins TRBV7-8 and TRBJ1-6, with D perhaps TRBD1 (6 bases). The CDR3 is 18 amino acids. Per the germline V gene, CDR1 is SGHVS and CDR2 is FQNEAQ. V lost 10 bases, J lost 3 bases, and 25 bases lay in between. DNA for the CDR3: TGTGCCACCAATATAATGAATTCTCAGGGGTTCTATAATTCACCCCTCCACTTT. Residues: CATNIMNSQGFYNSPLHF.

This chain connects TRBV2 to TRBJ2-2, with 7 bases that match TRBD1. Per germline, CDR1 SNHLY and CDR2 FYNNEI. Trimming cost V 7 bases and J 4 bases; bases outside gene matches: 6. The CDR3 has 14 amino acids. DNA for the CDR3: TGTGCCAGCATGGAGACAGGGATCACCGGGGAGCTGTTTTTT. Protein sequence: CASMETGITGELFF.

Concerning this clone itself: At one boundary the junction diverges from the germline segment, which might be a read error. The CDR3 region has the DNA TGTGCCAGCAGCCCCAGGGAAGGTTTGGATGAAGCTTTCTTT. This translates into CASSPREGLDEAFF. This chain links TRBV5-1 with TRBJ1-1; possible D gene TRBD1, 5 bases. Germline values: CDR1 SGHRS, CDR2 YFSETQ. The CDR3 sequence is 14 residues long.